This T cell receptor (beta chain) originates from a study of blood T cell repertoires in COVID-19. V lost 6 bases, J lost 4 bases, and 10 bases lay in between. The CDR3 runs to 14 residues. Per germline, CDR1 SNHLY and CDR2 FYNNEI. Only in-frame clones appear in the TCRdb table, and some are missing; sequencing was by immunoSEQ multiplex PCR. The sample has about 200,000 clones, roughly 87% seen once; the top ten hold 2% to 2.5%. The sequenced sample was PBMCs or T cells enriched from blood (not recorded which). This clonotype was sampled from a woman aged 40 to 50 with acute COVID-19. This chain uses TRBV2 with TRBJ1-6; D might be TRBD1 (5 bases). CDR3: CASSPTVYNSPLHF. CDR3 bases: TGTGCCAGCAGCCCGACAGTATATAATTCACCCCTCCACTTT.